This is a list of T cell receptor beta chains from one sample in a study of blood T cell repertoires in COVID-19. Clones were sequenced by immunoSEQ multiplex PCR, and TCRdb holds only the in-frame ones, with some missing. The sample lists more than 110,000 clones; around 80% were seen once. Sample: peripheral blood. Receptors were obtained from a man in his sixties with acute or convalescent COVID-19. Both conserved end residues are part of each CDR3. Fields, in order: J gene, V gene, CDR3 length, CDR3 protein.

TRBJ2-1,TRBV18,15,CASSQVASWESEQFF
TRBJ1-3,TRBV12-3/TRBV12-4,12,CASSLQGNTIYF
TRBJ2-3,TRBV2,14,CASRTTLHTDTQYF
TRBJ1-2,TRBV10-3,13,CAISESTKLGYTF
TRBJ2-3,TRBV9,18,CASSVGLAGRTSTDTQYF
TRBJ2-1,TRBV5-4,14,CAGSRGLDYNEQFF
TRBJ2-7,TRBV5-1,15,CASSLAGTVGYEQYF
TRBJ2-6,TRBV19,17,CASSPARGWSGANVLTF
TRBJ2-4,TRBV2,14,CASNLEVAKNIQYF
TRBJ2-7,TRBV11-3,13,CASSLGDNYEQYF
TRBJ1-2,TRBV5-1,13,CASSPGQGLLYTF
TRBJ2-1,TRBV11-3,15,CASSQRSGGYNEQFF
TRBJ1-3,TRBV10-3,13,CAIRGTVGNTIYF
TRBJ1-3,TRBV10-2,16,CASRDSQGSSGNTIYF
TRBJ2-5,TRBV2,12,CATGVGQETQYF
TRBJ1-2,TRBV24-1,13,CATSDSRAYGYTF
TRBJ2-2,TRBV19,19,CASSNRPNLAGAHTGELFF
TRBJ2-4,TRBV7-2,13,CASSFYSLDIQYF
TRBJ2-2,TRBV5-1,14,CASSLNMAPGELFF
TRBJ2-2,TRBV5-6,16,CASSLELAGRAGELFF
TRBJ1-1,TRBV6-2/TRBV6-3,14,CASSYGSQNTEAFF
TRBJ1-2,TRBV19,14,CASSIGGGKGGYTF
TRBJ2-2,TRBV6-5,13,CASSLDRAGELFF
TRBJ2-7,TRBV7-9,15,CASSSWDITSYEQYF
TRBJ1-2,TRBV19,13,CASRGQSNYGYTF
TRBJ1-1,TRBV19,15,CASSPGRGSGTEAFF
TRBJ2-7,TRBV3-1/TRBV3-2,14,CASTGAGGTHEQYF
TRBJ2-2,TRBV19,14,CATSDRGVTGELFF
TRBJ1-2,TRBV4-3,15,CASSQTTGANYGYTF
TRBJ1-6,TRBV30,16,CAWSARGGIGNSPLHF
TRBJ1-2,TRBV7-9,14,CASSSDRLRDGYTF
TRBJ2-7,TRBV6-2/TRBV6-3,19,CASSYEGDSPRLLSYEQYF
TRBJ1-2,TRBV3-1/TRBV3-2,14,CASSQYRGASGYTF
TRBJ2-2,TRBV11-3,16,CASSSGLAGNTGELFF
TRBJ2-7,TRBV5-4,17,CASSLGPNRGPGDEQYF
TRBJ1-6,TRBV9,15,CASSVGPGGGSPLHF
TRBJ2-3,TRBV7-3,14,CASSLNVGTDTQYF
TRBJ2-1,TRBV2,15,CASSVPAGVGNEQFF
TRBJ1-1,TRBV28,13,CASRVTGNTEAFF
TRBJ2-7,TRBV11-2,14,CASSKSGTSYEQYF
TRBJ1-1,TRBV19,14,CASRGDRWNTEAFF
TRBJ2-7,TRBV6-5,13,CASRRTGDGEQYF
TRBJ2-7,TRBV6-5,13,CASSLGTAYEQYF
TRBJ1-1,TRBV24-1,13,CATRQALNTEAFF
TRBJ2-7,TRBV9,17,CASSVGLAGGLSYEQYF
TRBJ2-7,TRBV7-2,13,CASVQGPTYEQYF
TRBJ1-3,TRBV7-3,15,CASSLNAGAGNTIYF
TRBJ1-5,TRBV6-2/TRBV6-3,16,CASSPSGGSPSQPQHF
TRBJ2-7,TRBV27,14,CASSRSYSAYEQYF
TRBJ2-3,TRBV7-3,16,CASSQNAVSYTDTQYF
TRBJ2-1,TRBV5-1,15,CASSQGQGNYNEQFF
TRBJ1-4,TRBV3-1/TRBV3-2,14,CASSQGTKNEKLFF
TRBJ1-5,TRBV19,14,CASTLEGSNQPQHF
TRBJ1-2,TRBV29-1,14,CSVGQTGGVYGYTF